Listed below are T cell receptor beta chains from one sample, sequenced in a study of neurological immune-mediated disorders. TCRdb called the 5' RACE reads again in MiXCR, with one record for every CDR3 protein. The sample contains some 43,000 distinct CDR3 sequences, roughly 13% of which appear only once. The sequenced material came from PBMCs. These receptors were taken from a male donor with HTLV-1-associated myelopathy (HAM/TSP). CDR3s include the opening cysteine and the closing phenylalanine or tryptophan. Each record gives: J gene, clone size, D gene, CDR3 length, V gene, CDR3 protein, CDR3 DNA. D genes are given only for firm matches. For some rows the clone size is stated as once, few or many, or as a class when expanded; others skip it.

j_call: TRBJ2-5
clone_size: many
d_call: -
cdr3_length: 16
v_call: TRBV9
cdr3_aa: CASSVYGVGAQETQYF
cdr3_nt: TGTGCCAGCAGCGTATATGGGGTGGGGGCCCAAGAGACCCAGTACTTC

j_call: TRBJ2-5
clone_size: many
d_call: -
cdr3_length: 14
v_call: TRBV6-6
cdr3_aa: CASRGPGHQETQYF
cdr3_nt: TGTGCCAGCAGAGGGCCAGGGCATCAAGAGACCCAGTACTTC

j_call: TRBJ2-3
clone_size: few
d_call: TRBD1
cdr3_length: 16
v_call: TRBV5-1
cdr3_aa: CASSSMKGGFSDTQYF
cdr3_nt: TGCGCCAGCAGCTCGATGAAAGGGGGCTTTTCAGATACGCAGTATTTT

j_call: TRBJ2-3
clone_size: many
d_call: -
cdr3_length: 14
v_call: TRBV5-1
cdr3_aa: CASTQGRGGDTQYF
cdr3_nt: TGCGCCAGCACACAGGGTAGGGGAGGAGATACGCAGTATTTT

j_call: TRBJ2-7
clone_size: many
d_call: TRBD1
cdr3_length: 14
v_call: TRBV12-3/TRBV12-4
cdr3_aa: CASSQTTGGYEQYF
cdr3_nt: TGTGCCAGCAGTCAAACGACAGGGGGGTACGAGCAGTACTTC

j_call: TRBJ1-3
clone_size: many
d_call: -
cdr3_length: 13
v_call: TRBV19
cdr3_aa: CASSIARGNTIYF
cdr3_nt: TGTGCCAGTAGTATAGCACGCGGAAACACCATATATTTT

j_call: TRBJ2-7
clone_size: many
d_call: -
cdr3_length: 14
v_call: TRBV6-2/TRBV6-3
cdr3_aa: CASSYSLGGYEQYF
cdr3_nt: TGTGCCAGCAGTTACTCTCTTGGAGGGTACGAGCAGTACTTC

j_call: TRBJ1-1
clone_size: many
d_call: TRBD1
cdr3_length: 18
v_call: TRBV7-2
cdr3_aa: CASSQGGTGYDRNTEAFF
cdr3_nt: TGTGCCAGCAGCCAGGGGGGGACCGGGTACGACCGAAACACTGAAGCTTTCTTT

j_call: TRBJ2-1
clone_size: many
d_call: TRBD2
cdr3_length: 17
v_call: TRBV7-3
cdr3_aa: CASSLSPLAGIYNEQFF
cdr3_nt: TGTGCCAGCAGCTTAAGTCCCCTAGCGGGGATCTACAATGAGCAGTTCTTC

j_call: TRBJ2-5
clone_size: -
d_call: TRBD1
cdr3_length: 15
v_call: TRBV6-5
cdr3_aa: CASSSRTGGRETQYF
cdr3_nt: TGTGCCAGCAGTTCCAGGACAGGGGGCAGGGAGACCCAGTACTTC

j_call: TRBJ2-3
clone_size: many
d_call: TRBD2
cdr3_length: 16
v_call: TRBV6-2/TRBV6-3
cdr3_aa: CATTHGLRGSTDTQYF
cdr3_nt: TGTGCCACCACACACGGTTTGCGGGGGAGCACAGATACGCAGTATTTT

j_call: TRBJ1-3
clone_size: many
d_call: TRBD1
cdr3_length: 15
v_call: TRBV6-5
cdr3_aa: CASSEPGGSGNTIYF
cdr3_nt: TGTGCCAGCAGCGAACCAGGGGGCTCTGGAAACACCATATATTTT

j_call: TRBJ1-1
clone_size: many
d_call: TRBD1
cdr3_length: 14
v_call: TRBV11-2
cdr3_aa: CASSLQGEVTEAFF
cdr3_nt: TGTGCCAGCAGCTTGCAGGGGGAGGTCACTGAAGCTTTCTTT

j_call: TRBJ2-5
clone_size: many
d_call: -
cdr3_length: 13
v_call: TRBV7-9
cdr3_aa: CASSSDLQETQYF
cdr3_nt: TGTGCCAGCAGCTCTGACTTACAAGAGACCCAGTACTTC

j_call: TRBJ2-1
clone_size: many
d_call: -
cdr3_length: 15
v_call: TRBV5-1
cdr3_aa: CASSLEGTDYNEQFF
cdr3_nt: TGCGCCAGCAGCCTGGAAGGGACGGACTACAATGAGCAGTTCTTC